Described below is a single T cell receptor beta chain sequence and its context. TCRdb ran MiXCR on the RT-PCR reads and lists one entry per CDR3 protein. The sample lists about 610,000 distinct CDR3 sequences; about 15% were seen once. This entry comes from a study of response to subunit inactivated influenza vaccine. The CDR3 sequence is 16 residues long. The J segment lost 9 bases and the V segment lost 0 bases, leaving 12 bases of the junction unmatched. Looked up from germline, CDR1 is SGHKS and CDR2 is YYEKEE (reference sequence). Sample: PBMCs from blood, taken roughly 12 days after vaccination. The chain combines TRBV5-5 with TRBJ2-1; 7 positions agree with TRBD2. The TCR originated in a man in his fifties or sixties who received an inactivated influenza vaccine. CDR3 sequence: CASSLGTSVPSTEQFF. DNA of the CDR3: TGTGCCAGCAGCTTGGGGACTAGTGTTCCTTCCACTGAGCAGTTCTTC.